This is a list of T cell receptor beta chains from one sample in a study of blood T cell repertoires in COVID-19. Repertoires were generated with immunoSEQ multiplex PCR, while TCRdb's copy carries only in-frame clones and drops some. The table includes around 150,000 clones, approximately 80% detected once. Sequencing input: peripheral blood. These receptors all stem from a man between 60 and 70 years old who had recovered from COVID-19. Both conserved end residues are part of each CDR3. Fields, in order: J gene, V gene, D gene, clone size, CDR3 protein, CDR3 DNA. A D gene is named only where the DNA matches it firmly. Clone size is given for some rows only: seen once, a few or many times, or a class if the clone is expanded.

TRBJ1-2	TRBV19	-	-	CASNSFNYGYTF	TGTGCCAGTAATAGTTTTAACTATGGCTACACCTTC
TRBJ1-1	TRBV9	TRBD1	-	CASSANGGQGNEAFF	TGTGCCAGCAGCGCCAATGGGGGACAGGGGAACGAAGCTTTCTTT
TRBJ2-1	TRBV19	TRBD2	-	CASSIGGTRYNEQFF	TGTGCCAGTAGTATCGGGGGGACTAGATACAATGAGCAGTTCTTC
TRBJ1-1	TRBV19	-	-	CASSIAAGANTEAFF	TGTGCCAGTAGTATAGCCGCAGGGGCCAACACTGAAGCTTTCTTT
TRBJ1-2	TRBV5-1	-	-	CASSVSFTGGYTF	TGCGCCAGCAGCGTCTCGTTCACCGGGGGCTACACCTTC
TRBJ2-4	TRBV30	-	-	CAWSLGLAKNIQYF	TGTGCCTGGAGTTTGGGCCTAGCCAAAAACATTCAGTACTTC
TRBJ2-7	TRBV11-2	TRBD2	-	CASSQLAGRAYEQYF	TGTGCCAGCAGCCAGTTAGCGGGAAGGGCCTACGAGCAGTACTTC
TRBJ1-4	TRBV7-2	-	-	CASSLGNTGLEKLFF	TGTGCCAGCAGCTTAGGGAATACAGGGCTTGAAAAACTGTTTTTT
TRBJ1-2	TRBV7-2	-	few	CASSLVPWGGNYGYTF	TGTGCCAGCAGCTTGGTCCCCTGGGGGGGGAACTATGGCTACACCTTC
TRBJ2-7	TRBV6-5	TRBD2	-	CASTRTSGYYEQYF	TGTGCCAGCACCAGGACTAGCGGGTACTACGAGCAGTACTTC
TRBJ2-3	TRBV5-1	TRBD1	-	CASSLEGQGVTDTQYF	TGCGCCAGCAGTCTGGAGGGACAGGGGGTCACAGATACGCAGTATTTT
TRBJ2-7	TRBV6-5	TRBD1	-	CASSWDRGPYEQYF	TGTGCCAGCAGTTGGGACAGGGGACCCTACGAGCAGTACTTC
TRBJ2-7	TRBV28	TRBD1	-	CASSGPPGQGTYEQYF	TGTGCCAGCAGTGGGCCCCCGGGACAGGGGACCTACGAGCAGTACTTC
TRBJ2-1	TRBV18	TRBD2	-	CASSPPTSADEQFF	TGTGCCAGCTCACCACCTACTAGCGCGGATGAGCAGTTCTTC
TRBJ1-2	TRBV28	TRBD1	-	CASSFRGTGFNYGYTF	TGTGCCAGCAGTTTTCGCGGGACAGGGTTTAACTATGGCTACACCTTC
TRBJ1-1	TRBV6-4	-	-	CASRAGAGNTEAFF	TGTGCCAGCCGCGCGGGGGCGGGGAACACTGAAGCTTTCTTT
TRBJ2-5	TRBV11-2	-	-	CASREGTGLLETQYF	TGTGCCAGCAGAGAGGGAACAGGGCTGTTGGAGACCCAGTACTTC
TRBJ1-1	TRBV2	-	-	CASSPRLIGSNTEAFF	TGTGCCAGCAGTCCCAGGTTAATCGGTTCCAACACTGAAGCTTTCTTT
TRBJ2-6	TRBV5-1	-	-	CASFPEPSSGANVLTF	TGCGCCAGCTTCCCCGAGCCTTCCTCTGGGGCCAACGTCCTGACTTTC
TRBJ1-6	TRBV9	-	-	CASSLRQDNSPLHF	TGTGCCAGCAGCCTCCGACAGGACAATTCACCCCTCCACTTT
TRBJ2-2	TRBV4-2	TRBD2	-	CASSQDRTSGFTGELFF	TGTGCCAGCAGCCAAGATCGGACTAGCGGGTTCACCGGGGAGCTGTTTTTT
TRBJ1-2	TRBV6-6	-	-	CASIQSGTGGYTF	TGTGCCAGCATCCAATCCGGAACAGGAGGCTACACCTTC
TRBJ2-7	TRBV2	TRBD2	-	CASRGGTSGSYEQYF	TGTGCCAGCAGGGGTGGGACTAGCGGGAGCTACGAGCAGTACTTC
TRBJ1-1	TRBV5-1	TRBD1	-	CASSGTGAEAFF	TGCGCCAGCAGCGGAACAGGGGCTGAAGCTTTCTTT
TRBJ2-1	TRBV9	TRBD1	-	CASSADAGTGGLSEQFF	TGTGCCAGCAGCGCCGACGCTGGGACAGGGGGATTGAGTGAGCAGTTCTTC
TRBJ1-5	TRBV19	TRBD1	-	CASQDRANQPQHF	TGTGCCAGTCAGGACAGGGCCAATCAGCCCCAGCATTTT
TRBJ2-1	TRBV28	TRBD1	once	CASGQTGTGGRNEQFF	TGTGCCAGCGGTCAAACTGGGACAGGGGGCAGGAATGAGCAGTTCTTC
TRBJ1-3	TRBV4-3	-	-	CASSQGAQVSGNTIYF	TGCGCCAGCAGCCAAGGGGCACAGGTCTCTGGAAACACCATATATTTT
TRBJ2-1	TRBV3-1/TRBV3-2	-	once	CASSSGLPTGEQFF	TGTGCCAGCAGCTCGGGACTCCCCACGGGTGAGCAGTTCTTC
TRBJ1-5	TRBV5-5	-	-	CASSPGHSNQPQHF	TGTGCCAGCAGCCCGGGACATAGCAATCAGCCCCAGCATTTT
TRBJ2-7	TRBV5-6	-	-	CASSLAGSAYEQYF	TGTGCCAGCAGCTTGGCCGGGTCAGCCTACGAGCAGTACTTC
TRBJ1-2	TRBV14	-	-	CASSQDINYGYTF	TGTGCCAGCAGCCAAGACATCAACTATGGCTACACCTTC
TRBJ1-2	TRBV6-4	TRBD1	-	CASSLYQGGDYGYTF	TGTGCCAGCAGTCTTTACCAGGGGGGCGACTATGGCTACACCTTC
TRBJ1-1	TRBV18	-	few	CASFEILNTEAFF	TGTGCCAGCTTTGAGATCTTGAACACTGAAGCTTTCTTT
TRBJ2-7	TRBV6-5	-	-	CASSYSRGSSYEQYF	TGTGCCAGCAGTTACTCGAGGGGGAGCTCCTACGAGCAGTACTTC
TRBJ2-1	TRBV6-6	TRBD1	-	CASSPGTGRNEQFF	TGTGCCAGCAGCCCCGGGACAGGGCGCAATGAGCAGTTCTTC
TRBJ2-7	TRBV5-4	-	-	CASSLEQGYEQYF	TGTGCCAGCAGCTTGGAACAGGGTTACGAGCAGTACTTC
TRBJ2-2	TRBV6-5	-	-	CASSLLAMNTGELFF	TGTGCCAGCAGCCTTCTAGCGATGAACACCGGGGAGCTGTTTTTT
TRBJ1-5	TRBV30	TRBD1	-	CAWSETGGYIQPQHF	TGTGCCTGGAGTGAAACAGGGGGGTACATTCAGCCCCAGCATTTT
TRBJ2-2	TRBV6-6	-	few	CASSRYRALSTGELFF	TGTGCCAGCAGTCGCTACAGGGCTCTGAGCACCGGGGAGCTGTTTTTT
TRBJ2-1	TRBV5-1	TRBD2	-	CASSASLAGANNEQFF	TGCGCCAGCAGCGCCTCCCTAGCGGGAGCTAACAATGAGCAGTTCTTC
TRBJ1-4	TRBV30	TRBD1	-	CAWTNRGREKLFF	TGTGCCTGGACAAACAGGGGGCGCGAAAAACTGTTTTTT
TRBJ2-6	TRBV2	TRBD1	-	CASTEQGAGANVLTF	TGTGCCAGCACTGAGCAGGGGGCTGGGGCCAACGTCCTGACTTTC
TRBJ1-1	TRBV18	-	-	CASSPTMGGDAFF	TGTGCCAGCTCACCAACTATGGGAGGGGACGCTTTCTTT
TRBJ2-2	TRBV3-1/TRBV3-2	-	few	CASSQGVIGELFF	TGTGCCAGCAGTCAAGGAGTGATCGGGGAGCTGTTTTTT
TRBJ2-2	TRBV19	TRBD2	-	CASGTSGEGWAGELFF	TGTGCCAGCGGGACTAGCGGGGAGGGTTGGGCCGGGGAGCTGTTTTTT
TRBJ1-2	TRBV19	TRBD1	-	CASSILAGGYGYTF	TGTGCCAGTAGTATTCTTGCAGGGGGCTATGGCTACACCTTC
TRBJ2-2	TRBV10-3	TRBD1	-	CAIPSNTGGTGELFF	TGTGCCATCCCGTCAAATACAGGGGGCACCGGGGAGCTGTTTTTT
TRBJ2-1	TRBV28	TRBD2	-	CASSPSSGRAGNEQFF	TGTGCCAGCAGTCCATCTAGCGGGAGGGCCGGCAATGAGCAGTTCTTC
TRBJ2-5	TRBV7-9	TRBD1	-	CASSLAGKGAQETQYF	TGTGCCAGCAGCTTAGCTGGAAAGGGGGCCCAAGAGACCCAGTACTTC
TRBJ2-6	TRBV7-9	-	-	CASSSERYSGANVLTF	TGTGCCAGCAGCTCCGAGCGGTACTCTGGGGCCAACGTCCTGACTTTC
TRBJ1-5	TRBV19	-	-	CASSSWDGGDQPQHF	TGTGCCAGTAGCTCCTGGGACGGGGGAGATCAGCCCCAGCATTTT
TRBJ2-7	TRBV28	TRBD1	once	CASSLSGTGKRYEQYF	TGTGCCAGCAGTTTATCCGGGACAGGGAAGAGGTACGAGCAGTACTTC